The 20 T cell receptor beta chains presented below share a single source sample, sequenced in a study of beta chain features in type 1 diabetes. General study points: Shortening that was moderate but significant affected the TCRB CDR3s of Type 1 diabetes patients in all four CD4+ subsets.

Their target antigens are unknown. Every bit of the isolated RNA underwent reverse transcription, so sequencing read expressed TCRB transcripts. Profiling relied on immunoSEQ multiplex PCR, and the TCRdb table lists in-frame clones only, not all of them. The profile covers some 240,000 clones, with 16% appearing a single time and approximately 0.086% taken by the ten largest. Sample: naive CD4+ T cells from blood. Receptor source: a man aged 25-40 years with type 1 diabetes.

This chain joins TRBV4-3 and TRBJ2-7; D is possibly TRBD1 or TRBD2 (5 bases each). V was pared by 3 bases and J by 7 bases, with 19 bases between. This CDR3 is 15 amino acids long. Germline assignment: CDR1 LGHNA and CDR2 YSLEER. CDR3 sequence: CASSQGLGLGGEQYF. CDR3 in DNA: TGCGCCAGCAGCCAGGGTCTCGGGCTTGGGGGTGAGCAGTACTTC.

This clone has only a few counts. V usage is TRBV29-1 and J usage is TRBJ2-7, with TRBD2 as a possible D gene (6 bases). This CDR3 contains 15 residues. CDR1 and CDR2 (germline): SQVTM, ANQGSEA. V was trimmed by 8 bases and J by 0 bases, leaving 20 bases between them. CDR3 bases: TGCAGCTTCTTGTCGGGACGGGGGAGCTCCTACGAGCAGTACTTC. Its translation: CSFLSGRGSSYEQYF.

In this sample, this clone turned up a few times. The CDR3 DNA follows: TGTGCCAGCAGCGTAGCAAACTACAATGAGCAGTTCTTC. Translating it yields CASSVANYNEQFF. V is TRBV9 and J is TRBJ2-1; D remains ambiguous. CDR1 and CDR2 from the germline V gene are SGDLS and YYNGEE. The CDR3 has 13 residues. Trimming stripped 0 bases from V and 3 bases from J, with 4 bases between. The full variable domain, with the rest looked up from reference TRBV9 and TRBJ2-1, is DSGVTQTPKHLITATGQRVTLRCSPRSGDLSVYWYQQSLDQGLQFLIQYYNGEERAKGNILERFSAQQFPDLHSELNLSSLELGDSALYFCASSVANYNEQFFGPGTRLTVL.

The CDR3 region is CASSLVGPTSGNTIYF. Here the CDR3 DNA reads TGTGCCAGCAGCTTAGTGGGACCGACCTCTGGAAACACCATATATTTT. The V gene is TRBV7-2, the J gene TRBJ1-3, with D possibly being TRBD1 (5 bases). Germline CDR1 is SGHTA and CDR2 is FQGNSA. The CDR3 is made up of 16 amino acids. V lost 1 base to trimming and J lost 0 bases, with 10 bases between them. Full variable domain (outside the CDR3, taken from reference TRBV7-2 and TRBJ1-3): GAGVSQSPSNKVTEKGKDVELRCDPISGHTALYWYRQSLGQGLEFLIYFQGNSAPDKSGLPSDRFSAERTGGSVSTLTIQRTQQEDSAVYLCASSLVGPTSGNTIYFGEGSWLTVV.

This clone was seen only a few times. The rearrangement links TRBV30 to TRBJ1-2; no firm D call. Germline values: CDR1 GTSNPN, CDR2 SVGIG (reference sequence). The CDR3 is 12 amino acids. With 3 bases removed from V and 0 bases from J, the gap between germline ends came to 5 bases. The CDR3 reads CAWRTTNYGYTF. Here the CDR3 DNA reads TGTGCCTGGAGGACAACTAACTATGGCTACACCTTC.

A word on this clone: Other DNA sequences from this sample encode an identical CDR3 as well. V gene TRBV7-2 combines with J gene TRBJ2-7; 8 bases align to TRBD1. V lost 4 bases to trimming and J lost 4 bases; unmatched junction nucleotides: 6. Germline V lookup: CDR1 SGHTA, CDR2 FQGNSA. CDR3 length: 14 residues. CDR3 amino acids: CASSSGQGPYEQYF. Here the CDR3 DNA reads TGTGCCAGCAGCTCCGGACAGGGCCCTTACGAGCAGTACTTC.

This clone was seen more than once but under ten times. For the CDR3, the DNA is TGTGCCAGCAACCGCCGGGGTTGGAACGAGCAGTACTTC. It encodes CASNRRGWNEQYF. This chain joins TRBV16 and TRBJ2-7, with D maybe TRBD2 (5 bases). Deletions cut 7 bases from V and 5 bases from J, with 15 bases between. The length of the CDR3 is 13 residues. CDR1 and CDR2 (germline): KGHSY, FQNENV.

This clone was counted only a few times. The genes are TRBV28 and TRBJ2-5; D could derive from TRBD1 or TRBD2 (6 bases each). Germline CDR1 is MDHEN and CDR2 is SYDVKM. The CDR3 length is 13 residues. V was trimmed by 6 bases and J by 7 bases, leaving 15 bases between them. CDR3 amino acids: CASRTGGAGTQYF. CDR3 sequence (DNA): TGTGCCAGCAGAACCGGGGGCGCGGGGACCCAGTACTTC.

This clone was counted a few times. The chain combines TRBV29-1 with TRBJ1-2; D gene unclear. The CDR3 totals 14 residues. Trimming removed 0 bases from V and 1 base from J, with 9 bases in between. Germline CDR1 is SQVTM and CDR2 is ANQGSEA. The CDR3 reads CSVEDLANNYGYTF. For the CDR3, the DNA is TGCAGCGTTGAAGATTTGGCCAATAACTATGGCTACACCTTC.

The chain joins TRBV2 to TRBJ2-3; D not certain. Germline values: CDR1 SNHLY, CDR2 FYNNEI. The V and J ends lost 3 bases and 6 bases respectively, with 13 bases between them. This CDR3 comprises 14 residues. CDR3 loop: CASSDRVEWDTQYF. Here the CDR3 DNA reads TGTGCCAGCAGTGACCGAGTCGAATGGGATACGCAGTATTTT.

This chain connects TRBV18 to TRBJ2-5; D is undetermined. CDR3 length: 13 residues. Germline V gives CDR1 KGHSH, CDR2 LQKENI. V lost 6 bases, J lost 5 bases, and 13 bases lay in between. CDR3 nucleotide sequence: TGTGCCAGCTCCCCGGCGACTCAGGAGACCCAGTACTTC. It encodes CASSPATQETQYF.

This clone came up a few times. The CDR3 protein is CASRGQLNTEAFF. For the CDR3, the DNA is TGTGCCAGCAGGGGACAGTTGAACACTGAAGCTTTCTTT. This chain links TRBV11-1 with TRBJ1-1, with TRBD1 matching 7 bases. The CDR3 covers 13 residues. Trimming removed 6 bases from V and 0 bases from J; junction bases left unmatched: 1. Germline V gene data show CDR1 as SGHAT and CDR2 as FQDESV (reference sequence).

Only a few counts were recorded for this clone. The chain employs TRBV27 and TRBJ2-7; TRBD1 matches 9 bases. CDR1 and CDR2 (germline): MNHEY, SMNVEV (reference sequence). The CDR3 is 15 amino acids. With 6 bases clipped from V and 8 bases from J, the junction kept 14 bases outside the gene matches. For the CDR3, the DNA is TGTGCCAGCAGATCGAAAACGGACAGGGGATGGCAGCAGTACTTC. This codes for CASRSKTDRGWQQYF.

This clone was counted a few times. Other DNA sequences in the same sample also yield this CDR3. This chain links TRBV29-1 with TRBJ2-3; 9 bases line up with TRBD1. The CDR3 contains 12 residues. Germline CDR1 reads SQVTM; CDR2 reads ANQGSEA. The V segment lost 6 bases and the J segment 5 bases; nucleotides outside the gene matches: 3. CDR3 bases: TGCAGCGTCGAGACAGGGGGAGATACGCAGTATTTT. Residues: CSVETGGDTQYF.

This clone was counted a few times. The genes are TRBV7-9 and TRBJ2-3; D might be TRBD2 (5 bases). CDR1 and CDR2 from the germline V gene are SEHNR and FQNEAQ (reference sequence). CDR3 size: 13 residues. V lost 2 bases and J lost 7, with 10 bases in between. Written as DNA, the CDR3 is TGTGCCAGCAGCTTACGGGGTCTGAATACGCAGTATTTT. The encoded protein is CASSLRGLNTQYF.

The chain joins TRBV28 to TRBJ2-7; D is unresolved. The CDR3 spans 13 residues. Germline V CDR1 and CDR2: MDHEN, SYDVKM. V was cut by 6 bases and J by 4 bases, with 13 bases left in between. The CDR3 protein is CASRSGGRYEQYF. The DNA for the CDR3 is TGTGCCAGCAGGTCCGGCGGCCGGTACGAGCAGTACTTC.

The chain joins TRBV29-1 to TRBJ2-1; a weak D match, TRBD2 (5 bases). There are 13 residues in the CDR3. V was trimmed by 2 bases and J by 7 bases, leaving 12 bases between them. Germline V gene data show CDR1 as SQVTM and CDR2 as ANQGSEA. CDR3 sequence reads: CSVEQPRANEQFF. DNA for the CDR3: TGCAGCGTTGAACAACCGCGGGCGAATGAGCAGTTCTTC.

A few counts support this clone. The chain recombines TRBV28 with TRBJ2-5, with D possibly matching TRBD1 (5 bases). V lost 3 bases, J lost 4 bases, and 12 bases lay in between. The germline CDR1 and CDR2 sequences are MDHEN and SYDVKM. The CDR3 spans 14 residues. CDR3 sequence reads: CASSFQDSAETQYF. CDR3 bases: TGTGCCAGCAGTTTTCAAGACAGTGCAGAGACCCAGTACTTC.

The rearrangement links TRBV5-1 to TRBJ2-1; tentative D call: TRBD1 (6 bases). Germline loops: CDR1 SGHRS, CDR2 YFSETQ. V was trimmed by 4 bases and J by 8 bases, leaving 13 bases between them. The CDR3 spans 13 residues. CDR3 sequence (DNA): TGCGCCAGCAGCAGGCAGGGGCGGGATGAGCAGTTCTTC. This sequence encodes CASSRQGRDEQFF.

This rearrangement joins TRBV9 to TRBJ2-2; 7 bases match TRBD1. The CDR3 has 16 residues. Looked up from germline, CDR1 is SGDLS and CDR2 is YYNGEE. V gave up 4 bases and J gave up 6 bases; unmatched junction bases: 12. In nucleotides, the CDR3 is TGTGCCAGCAGCACCAATGAGGGGGCGCAGGCCGGGGAGCTGTTTTTT. Its translation: CASSTNEGAQAGELFF. Complete variable domain (other parts from reference TRBV9 and TRBJ2-2): DSGVTQTPKHLITATGQRVTLRCSPRSGDLSVYWYQQSLDQGLQFLIQYYNGEERAKGNILERFSAQQFPDLHSELNLSSLELGDSALYFCASSTNEGAQAGELFFGEGSRLTVL.